The 2 T cell receptor beta chains in this list originate from one sample, sequenced in a study of blood T cell repertoires in COVID-19. Profiling relied on immunoSEQ multiplex PCR, and the TCRdb table lists in-frame clones only, not all of them. The table records under 350,000 clones, roughly 86% of them present only once. What was sequenced was PBMCs or T cells enriched from blood (not recorded which). These receptors were collected from a woman under 30 who had recovered from COVID-19.

This chain joins TRBV19 and TRBJ2-3, with a weak D call TRBD1 (6 bases). This CDR3 contains 15 residues. CDR1 is LNHDA, CDR2 SQIVND, per germline (reference sequence). V was shortened by 5 bases and J by 1 base, with 13 bases between the two germline ends. The CDR3: CASSSTRQGTDTQYF. The CDR3 DNA is TGTGCCAGTAGTTCAACTCGACAGGGCACAGATACGCAGTATTTT.

The chain recombines TRBV19 with TRBJ2-5, with 11 bases that match TRBD1. This CDR3 is 16 amino acids long. Per the germline V gene, CDR1 is LNHDA and CDR2 is SQIVND (reference sequence). V trimming: 3 bases; J trimming: 2 bases; junction bases outside the gene matches: 5. CDR3 nucleotides: TGTGCCAGTAGTATTGGGGGGACAGGGGGTCAAGAGACCCAGTACTTC. Its protein product is CASSIGGTGGQETQYF.